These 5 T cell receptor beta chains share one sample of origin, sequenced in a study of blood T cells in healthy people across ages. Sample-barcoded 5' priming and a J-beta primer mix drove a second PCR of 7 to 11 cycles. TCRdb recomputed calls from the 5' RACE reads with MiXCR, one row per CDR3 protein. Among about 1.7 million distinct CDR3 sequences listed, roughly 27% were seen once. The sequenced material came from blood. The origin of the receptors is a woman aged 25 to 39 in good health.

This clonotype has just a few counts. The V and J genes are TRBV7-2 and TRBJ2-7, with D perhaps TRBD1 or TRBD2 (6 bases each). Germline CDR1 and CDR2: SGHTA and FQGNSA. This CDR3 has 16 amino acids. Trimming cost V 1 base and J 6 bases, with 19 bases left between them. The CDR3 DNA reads TGTGCCAGCAGCTTAGTGGGAGGACAGAGGGCCAGCGAGCAGTACTTC. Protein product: CASSLVGGQRASEQYF.

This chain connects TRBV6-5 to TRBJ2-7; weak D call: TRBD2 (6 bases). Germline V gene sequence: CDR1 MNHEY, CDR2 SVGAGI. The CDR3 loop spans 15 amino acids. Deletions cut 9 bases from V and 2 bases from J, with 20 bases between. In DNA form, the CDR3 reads TGTGCCAGTTTGGGAAGAGCGGGCCTTACCTACGAGCAGTACTTC. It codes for CASLGRAGLTYEQYF.

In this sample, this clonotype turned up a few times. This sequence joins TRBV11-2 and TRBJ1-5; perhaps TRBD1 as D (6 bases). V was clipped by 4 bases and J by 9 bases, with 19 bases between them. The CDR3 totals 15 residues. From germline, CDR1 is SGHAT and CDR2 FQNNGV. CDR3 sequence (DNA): TGTGCCAGCAGCTCGGGCAGCGGGCAGACAGGGCCCCAGCATTTT. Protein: CASSSGSGQTGPQHF.

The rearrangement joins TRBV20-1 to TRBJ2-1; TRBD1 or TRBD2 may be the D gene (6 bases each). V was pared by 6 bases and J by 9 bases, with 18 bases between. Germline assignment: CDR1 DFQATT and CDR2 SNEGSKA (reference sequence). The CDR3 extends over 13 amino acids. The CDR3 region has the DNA TGCAGTGCCGCTACCGGGGGCCCTCTTGAGCAGTTCTTC. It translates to CSAATGGPLEQFF.

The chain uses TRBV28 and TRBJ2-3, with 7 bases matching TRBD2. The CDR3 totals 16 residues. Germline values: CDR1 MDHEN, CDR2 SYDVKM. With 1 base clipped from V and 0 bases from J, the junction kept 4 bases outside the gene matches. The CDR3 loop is CASSLYAGESTDTQYF. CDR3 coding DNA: TGTGCCAGCAGTTTATATGCGGGGGAAAGCACAGATACGCAGTATTTT.